A selection of T cell receptor beta chains follows, all from one sample in a study of blood T cell repertoires in COVID-19. Assay used: immunoSEQ multiplex PCR; TCRdb lists only in-frame clones, some missing. The data show about 100,000 clones, roughly 80% seen once. Sequencing was performed on peripheral blood. The receptor set was obtained from a woman of 80 years or more with active or convalescent COVID-19. Each CDR3 is given with its conserved first and last residue. The D gene is left open where the match is weak. Clone size is not always given. Where it is, it says once, few, many or a class for expanded clones.

clone_size cdr3_length j_call d_call v_call cdr3_nt cdr3_aa
NA 14 TRBJ2-7 TRBD2 TRBV7-8 TGTGCCAGCAGCCTTCGGACTAGCGGGAGCGAGCAGTACTTC CASSLRTSGSEQYF
NA 14 TRBJ1-1 TRBD1 TRBV6-5 TGTGCCAGCCGGTTACAGGGGTGGAACACTGAAGCTTTCTTT CASRLQGWNTEAFF
NA 14 TRBJ1-6 NA TRBV6-4 TGTGCCAGCAGCTCAGGAGCCGGGGATTCACCCCTCCACTTT CASSSGAGDSPLHF
NA 18 TRBJ2-6 TRBD2 TRBV18 TGTGCCAGCTCACCAAGCGCGGGAGGGAATTTTGGGGCCAACGTCCTGACTTTC CASSPSAGGNFGANVLTF
once 14 TRBJ1-2 NA TRBV6-6 TGTGCCAGCAGTTGGACAAGGGGAAACTATGGCTACACCTTC CASSWTRGNYGYTF
NA 17 TRBJ2-7 NA TRBV4-1 TGCGCCAGCAGCCAGACGAACCCCGGGACTGTCCCCCACGAGCAGTACTTC CASSQTNPGTVPHEQYF
NA 17 TRBJ2-1 TRBD1 TRBV5-1 TGCGCCAGCAGTCATGCGGACAGGGACGGTTCCTACAATGAGCAGTTCTTC CASSHADRDGSYNEQFF
NA 16 TRBJ1-5 NA TRBV7-9 TGTGCCAGCAGCCCGGCAGAGAGGCCTAGCAATCAGCCCCAGCATTTT CASSPAERPSNQPQHF
NA 12 TRBJ2-7 NA TRBV11-2 TGTGCCAGCAGCTTAGCGGGGGTCGAGCAGTACTTC CASSLAGVEQYF
once 14 TRBJ2-7 TRBD1 TRBV29-1 TGCAGCGTCGCCGGACAGGGGGCTATATACGAGCAGTACTTC CSVAGQGAIYEQYF
NA 15 TRBJ1-1 TRBD1 TRBV28 TGTGCCAGTAAACCCTCGACAGGGAGGTACACTGAAGCTTTCTTT CASKPSTGRYTEAFF
NA 15 TRBJ1-1 TRBD1 TRBV3-1/TRBV3-2 TGTGCCAGCAGCCCGTCCGGGACAGGGGTGTCTGAAGCTTTCTTT CASSPSGTGVSEAFF
NA 14 TRBJ1-2 NA TRBV27 TGTGCCAGCAGTTTTTCACAGGGCTTCTATGGCTACACCTTC CASSFSQGFYGYTF
NA 13 TRBJ1-2 NA TRBV12-3/TRBV12-4 TGTGCCAGCACTCGCGGGACTGATTATGGCTACACCTTC CASTRGTDYGYTF
NA 13 TRBJ1-1 NA TRBV10-1 TGCGCCAGCAGTGAGTCTCGGGACACTGAAGCTTTCTTT CASSESRDTEAFF
NA 21 TRBJ2-1 NA TRBV4-1 TGCGCCAGCAGCCAATTAACCCCCGGGGTCCTCAGGTCCGGCTCCTACAATGAGCAGTTCTTC CASSQLTPGVLRSGSYNEQFF
NA 13 TRBJ1-5 NA TRBV27 TGTGCCAGCAGGCTAGACGTTAATCAGCCCCAGCATTTT CASRLDVNQPQHF
NA 15 TRBJ1-3 NA TRBV5-4 TGTGCCAGCAGCTTAAGACAGCACTCTGGAAACACCATATATTTT CASSLRQHSGNTIYF
NA 13 TRBJ1-3 NA TRBV5-1 TGCGCCAGCAGCTTCGGACAGGGAAACACCATATATTTT CASSFGQGNTIYF
NA 16 TRBJ1-4 TRBD1 TRBV6-1 TGTGCCAGCAGTGAAGGGACAGGGAGAACTAATGAAAAACTGTTTTTT CASSEGTGRTNEKLFF
NA 13 TRBJ1-1 NA TRBV3-1/TRBV3-2 TGTGCCAGCAGCCAGACTACAGGGCCGGCGGCTTTCTTT CASSQTTGPAAFF
NA 13 TRBJ2-3 NA TRBV9 TGTGCCAGCAGCTCCCAGGAAGTAGATACGCAGTATTTT CASSSQEVDTQYF
NA 16 TRBJ2-3 TRBD2 TRBV20-1 TGCAGTGCTAGTTCTACCCTAGCGGGCAGCACAGATACGCAGTATTTT CSASSTLAGSTDTQYF
few 13 TRBJ1-2 NA TRBV5-1 TGCGCCAGCAGCTTGGAACAGAACTATGGCTACACCTTC CASSLEQNYGYTF
NA 16 TRBJ2-7 TRBD1 TRBV18 TGTGCCAGCTCACCACTGGACAGGGGGCTGCTGTACGAGCAGTACTTC CASSPLDRGLLYEQYF
NA 15 TRBJ1-1 NA TRBV9 TGTGCCAGCAGCGTAGTGGGCAGCTGGAACACTGAAGCTTTCTTT CASSVVGSWNTEAFF
NA 10 TRBJ2-7 NA TRBV2 TGTGCCAGCAAACTTGAAGAGCAGTACTTC CASKLEEQYF
NA 13 TRBJ1-5 TRBD1 TRBV19 TGTGCCAGCCAAGGACAGGGCGCTGGGCCCCAGCATTTT CASQGQGAGPQHF
NA 15 TRBJ1-4 NA TRBV11-3 TGTGCCAGCAGCTTAGGACGGGGACTTAATGAAAAACTGTTTTTT CASSLGRGLNEKLFF
NA 17 TRBJ2-2 TRBD2 TRBV7-2 TGTGCCAGCAGCTTTCCAGCGGGAGGACGGAACACCGGGGAGCTGTTTTTT CASSFPAGGRNTGELFF
once 15 TRBJ1-2 NA TRBV10-3 TGTGCCATCAGTGATGGTAGACAGGCAAGGCATGGCTACACCTTC CAISDGRQARHGYTF
NA 12 TRBJ1-2 TRBD1 TRBV28 TGTGCCAGCAGTTTGACAGGGAGTGGCTACACCTTC CASSLTGSGYTF
NA 15 TRBJ2-3 NA TRBV28 TGTGCCAGCAGTTTGCGGCGGGATAGCACAGATACGCAGTATTTT CASSLRRDSTDTQYF
few 13 TRBJ1-5 TRBD1 TRBV7-8 TGTGCCAGCAGCTCCGATTGGACAGGGTTCCAGCATTTT CASSSDWTGFQHF
few 15 TRBJ1-2 TRBD1 TRBV5-8 TGTGCCAGCAGCCCAGGACAGGGCCTGAATTATGGCTACACCTTC CASSPGQGLNYGYTF
NA 13 TRBJ2-1 NA TRBV14 TGTGCCAGCAGCCAAGATGTTGCGGGTCAGCAGTTCTTC CASSQDVAGQQFF